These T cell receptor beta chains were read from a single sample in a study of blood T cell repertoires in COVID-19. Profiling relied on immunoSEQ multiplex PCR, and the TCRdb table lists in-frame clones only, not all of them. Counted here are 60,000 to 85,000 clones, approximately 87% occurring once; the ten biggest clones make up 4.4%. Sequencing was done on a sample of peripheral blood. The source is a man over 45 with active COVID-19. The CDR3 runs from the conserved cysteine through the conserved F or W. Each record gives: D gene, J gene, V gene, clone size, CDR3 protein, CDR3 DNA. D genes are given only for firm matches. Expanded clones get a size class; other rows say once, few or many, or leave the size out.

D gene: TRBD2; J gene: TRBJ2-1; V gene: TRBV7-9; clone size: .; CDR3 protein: CASPPGLLSYNEQFF; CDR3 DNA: TGTGCCAGCCCCCCGGGACTATTATCCTACAATGAGCAGTTCTTC
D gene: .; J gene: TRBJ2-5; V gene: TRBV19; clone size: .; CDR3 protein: CASSIRFSSWETQYF; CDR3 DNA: TGTGCCAGTAGTATACGATTTAGTAGTTGGGAGACCCAGTACTTC
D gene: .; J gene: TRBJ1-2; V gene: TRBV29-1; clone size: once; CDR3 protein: CSVEGSNYGYTF; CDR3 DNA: TGCAGCGTTGAAGGGAGTAACTATGGCTACACCTTC
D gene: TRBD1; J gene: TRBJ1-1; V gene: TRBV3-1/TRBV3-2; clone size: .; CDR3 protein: CASSRQGGAEAFF; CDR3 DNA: TGTGCCAGCAGCCGACAGGGGGGGGCTGAAGCTTTCTTT
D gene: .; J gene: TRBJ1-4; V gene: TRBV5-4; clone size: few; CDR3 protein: CASSLQAGWNEKLFF; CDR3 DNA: TGTGCCAGCAGCTTGCAGGCAGGGTGGAATGAAAAACTGTTTTTT
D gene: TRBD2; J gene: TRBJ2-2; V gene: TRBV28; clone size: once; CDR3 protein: CASRPGLAGGELFF; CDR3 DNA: TGTGCCAGCAGGCCGGGACTAGCGGGCGGGGAGCTGTTTTTT
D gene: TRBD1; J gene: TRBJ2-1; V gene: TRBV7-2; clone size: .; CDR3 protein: CASSGGQGSSYNEQFF; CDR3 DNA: TGTGCCAGCAGCGGGGGACAGGGGAGCTCCTACAATGAGCAGTTCTTC
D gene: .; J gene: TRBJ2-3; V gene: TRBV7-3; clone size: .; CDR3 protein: CASSLQGPSTDTQYF; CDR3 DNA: TGTGCCAGCAGCTTACAGGGCCCTAGCACAGATACGCAGTATTTT
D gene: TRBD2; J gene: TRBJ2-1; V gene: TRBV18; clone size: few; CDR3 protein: CASSFGLAEYNEQFF; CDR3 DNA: TGTGCCAGCTCATTCGGACTAGCGGAGTACAATGAGCAGTTCTTC
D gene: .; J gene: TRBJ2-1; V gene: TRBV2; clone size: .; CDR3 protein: CASSELAYNEQFF; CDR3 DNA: TGTGCCAGCAGTGAACTGGCTTACAATGAGCAGTTCTTC
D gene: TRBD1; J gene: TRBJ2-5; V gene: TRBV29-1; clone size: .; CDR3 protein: CSVTGGSETQYF; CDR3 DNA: TGCAGCGTGACAGGGGGATCAGAGACCCAGTACTTC
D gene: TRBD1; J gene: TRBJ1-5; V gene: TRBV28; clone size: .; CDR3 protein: CASRARQGTQHF; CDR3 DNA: TGTGCCAGCAGGGCTCGACAGGGGACCCAGCATTTT
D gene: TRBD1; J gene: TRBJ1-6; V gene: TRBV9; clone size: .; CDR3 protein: CASSPGQGVNYNSPLHF; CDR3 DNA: TGTGCCAGCAGCCCCGGACAGGGGGTTAACTATAATTCACCCCTCCACTTT
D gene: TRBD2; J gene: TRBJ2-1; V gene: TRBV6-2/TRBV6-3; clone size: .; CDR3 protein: CASSSGSGEYNEQFF; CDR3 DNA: TGTGCCAGCAGCTCCGGTAGCGGGGAGTACAATGAGCAGTTCTTC
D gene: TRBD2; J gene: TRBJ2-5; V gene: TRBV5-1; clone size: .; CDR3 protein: CASSATSGPGAQYF; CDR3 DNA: TGCGCCAGTTCAGCGACTAGCGGCCCGGGGGCCCAGTACTTC
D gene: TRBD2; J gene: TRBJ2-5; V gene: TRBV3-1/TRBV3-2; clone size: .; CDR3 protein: CASSQGVAGRYETQYF; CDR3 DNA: TGTGCCAGCAGCCAAGGGGTAGCGGGTCGCTATGAGACCCAGTACTTC
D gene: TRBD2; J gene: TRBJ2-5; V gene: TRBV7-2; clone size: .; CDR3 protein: CASSAIAGGSQETQYF; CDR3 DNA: TGTGCCAGCAGCGCCATAGCGGGGGGTTCTCAAGAGACCCAGTACTTC
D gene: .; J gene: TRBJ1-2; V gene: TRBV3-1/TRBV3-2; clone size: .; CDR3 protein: CASSQDTSAGRGYTF; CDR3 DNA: TGTGCCAGCAGCCAAGATACCTCAGCCGGCAGGGGCTACACCTTC
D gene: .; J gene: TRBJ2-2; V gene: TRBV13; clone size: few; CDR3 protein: CASEDFTLGELFF; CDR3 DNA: TGTGCCAGCGAGGACTTTACCCTCGGGGAGCTGTTTTTT
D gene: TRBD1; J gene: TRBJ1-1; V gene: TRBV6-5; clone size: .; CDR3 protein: CASRRQGSQAFF; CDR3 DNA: TGTGCCAGCAGGAGACAGGGAAGTCAAGCTTTCTTT
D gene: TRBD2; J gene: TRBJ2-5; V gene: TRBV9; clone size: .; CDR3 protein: CASSAGTRETQYF; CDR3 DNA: TGTGCCAGCAGCGCCGGGACTAGAGAGACCCAGTACTTC
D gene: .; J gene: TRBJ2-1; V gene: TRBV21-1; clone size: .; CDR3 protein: CASSKGCGTGAANEQFF; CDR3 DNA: TGTGCCAGCAGCAAAGGGTGTGGGACAGGGGCCGCCAATGAGCAGTTCTTC
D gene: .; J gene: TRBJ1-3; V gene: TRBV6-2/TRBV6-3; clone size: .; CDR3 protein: CASSATEAGNIIYF; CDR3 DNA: TGTGCCAGCAGTGCGACAGAAGCTGGAAACATCATATATTTT
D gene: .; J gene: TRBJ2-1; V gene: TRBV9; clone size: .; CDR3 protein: CASSVVAAQSHNEQFF; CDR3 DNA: TGTGCCAGCAGCGTAGTGGCGGCCCAATCCCACAATGAGCAGTTCTTC
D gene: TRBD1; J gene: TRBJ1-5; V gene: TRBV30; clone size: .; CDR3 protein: CAWSVGVYRGNRQPQHF; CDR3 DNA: TGTGCCTGGAGTGTGGGGGTGTACAGGGGGAATAGGCAGCCCCAGCATTTT
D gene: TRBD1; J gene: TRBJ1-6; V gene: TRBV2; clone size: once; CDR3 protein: CASRAGTGDNSPLHF; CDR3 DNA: TGTGCCAGCAGGGCCGGGACAGGGGATAATTCACCCCTCCACTTT
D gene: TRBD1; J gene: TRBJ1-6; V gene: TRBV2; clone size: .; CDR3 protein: CASSVTGDYNSPLHF; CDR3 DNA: TGTGCCAGCAGTGTGACAGGGGACTATAATTCACCCCTCCACTTT
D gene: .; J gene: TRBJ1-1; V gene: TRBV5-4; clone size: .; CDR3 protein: CASSLAGRGQVGSGAFF; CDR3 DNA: TGTGCCAGCAGCTTGGCCGGGAGGGGACAAGTGGGGAGTGGAGCTTTCTTT
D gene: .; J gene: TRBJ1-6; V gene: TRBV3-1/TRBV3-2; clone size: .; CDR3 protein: CASSQDRSWTPLHF; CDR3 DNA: TGTGCCAGCAGCCAAGATAGGAGTTGGACACCCCTCCACTTT
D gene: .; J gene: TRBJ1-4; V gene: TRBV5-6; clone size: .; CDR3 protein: CASSLRRAREKLFF; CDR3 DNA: TGTGCCAGCAGCTTGCGGCGGGCTAGGGAAAAACTGTTTTTT
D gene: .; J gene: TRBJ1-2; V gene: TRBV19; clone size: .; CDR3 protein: CASSIYQGIYGYTF; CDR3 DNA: TGTGCCAGTAGTATATACCAGGGGATCTATGGCTACACCTTC
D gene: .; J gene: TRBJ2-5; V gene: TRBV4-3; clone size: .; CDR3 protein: CASSQDRRDGETQYF; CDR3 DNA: TGCGCCAGCAGCCAAGATCGTCGGGATGGAGAGACCCAGTACTTC
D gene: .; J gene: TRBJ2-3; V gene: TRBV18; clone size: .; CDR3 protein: CASSPTGNTDTQYF; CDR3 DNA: TGTGCCAGCTCACCTACAGGGAACACAGATACGCAGTATTTT
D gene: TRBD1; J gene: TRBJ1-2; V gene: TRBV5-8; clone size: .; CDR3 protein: CASSAPGQGAFNYGYTF; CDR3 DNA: TGTGCCAGCAGCGCACCGGGACAGGGGGCCTTTAACTATGGCTACACCTTC
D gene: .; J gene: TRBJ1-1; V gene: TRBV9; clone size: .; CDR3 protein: CASSVVPFTEAFF; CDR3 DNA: TGTGCCAGCAGCGTAGTTCCCTTCACTGAAGCTTTCTTT
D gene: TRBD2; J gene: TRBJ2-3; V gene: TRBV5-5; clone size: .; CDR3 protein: CASSLWRGGSDTQYF; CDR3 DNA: TGTGCCAGCAGCTTGTGGCGGGGGGGCTCAGATACGCAGTATTTT
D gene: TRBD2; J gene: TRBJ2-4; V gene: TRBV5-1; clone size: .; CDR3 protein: CASSLAGGLDKTKNIQYF; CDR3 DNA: TGCGCCAGCAGCTTGGCCGGCGGACTAGACAAAACCAAAAACATTCAGTACTTC
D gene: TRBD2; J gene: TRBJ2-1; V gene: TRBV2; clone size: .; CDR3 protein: CASGLAESSYNEQFF; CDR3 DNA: TGTGCCAGCGGACTAGCGGAGAGCTCCTACAATGAGCAGTTCTTC
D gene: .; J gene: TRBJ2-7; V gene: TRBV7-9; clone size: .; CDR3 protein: CASSGAAYEQYF; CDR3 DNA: TGTGCCAGCAGTGGGGCGGCCTACGAGCAGTACTTC
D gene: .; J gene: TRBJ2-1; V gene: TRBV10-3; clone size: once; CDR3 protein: CATGDTGSIYNEQFF; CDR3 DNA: TGTGCCACAGGGGATACAGGGAGTATTTACAATGAGCAGTTCTTC
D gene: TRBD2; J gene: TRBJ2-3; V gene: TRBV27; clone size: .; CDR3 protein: CASSFRPSGYTDTQYF; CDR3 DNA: TGTGCCAGCAGTTTCAGGCCTAGCGGGTACACAGATACGCAGTATTTT
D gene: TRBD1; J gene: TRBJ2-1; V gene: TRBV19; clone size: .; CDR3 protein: CASSGQGFLGVYNEQFF; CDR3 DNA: TGTGCCAGCTCGGGACAGGGTTTCCTCGGGGTGTACAATGAGCAGTTCTTC
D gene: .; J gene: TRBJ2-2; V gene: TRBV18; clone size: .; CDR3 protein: CASSDRNTGELFF; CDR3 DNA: TGTGCCAGCTCCGACAGAAACACCGGGGAGCTGTTTTTT
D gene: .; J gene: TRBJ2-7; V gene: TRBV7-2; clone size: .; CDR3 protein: CASSSAASGEQYF; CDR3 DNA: TGTGCCAGCAGCTCTGCGGCAAGTGGCGAGCAGTACTTC
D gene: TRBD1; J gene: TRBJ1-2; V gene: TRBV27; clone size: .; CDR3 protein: CASSPIASGQGARTKWGYTF; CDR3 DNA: TGTGCCAGCAGTCCTATAGCCTCGGGACAGGGGGCGAGAACCAAATGGGGCTACACCTTC
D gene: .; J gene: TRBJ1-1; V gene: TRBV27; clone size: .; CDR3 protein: CASSYAGNTEAFF; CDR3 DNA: TGTGCCAGCAGTTATGCAGGGAACACTGAAGCTTTCTTT
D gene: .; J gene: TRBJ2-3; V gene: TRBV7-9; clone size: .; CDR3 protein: CASSPPFRLAGLTDTQYF; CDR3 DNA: TGTGCCAGCAGCCCCCCTTTTCGGTTGGCGGGACTCACAGATACGCAGTATTTT